What follows are 7 T cell receptor beta chains derived from one specimen sequenced in a study of T-cell reconstitution after alpha-beta-depleted transplantation in children. The library targeted TCRbeta and was prepared with unique molecular identifiers. TCRdb analysed the PCR reads with MiXCR anew, one entry per CDR3 protein. The sample lists about 980,000 distinct CDR3 sequences; around 30% were seen once. Source: PBMCs, mostly from graft donor cells, taken 360 days after TCRalphabeta/CD19-depleted stem cell transplant. The receptors were gathered from a boy less than two years old who had a stem cell transplant for SCID, so the T cells may come from the graft donor.

The V and J genes are TRBV12-3 or TRBV12-4 and TRBJ2-5, with 8 nucleotides matching TRBD1. The CDR3 length is 15 residues. The J segment lost 6 bases and the V segment lost 6 bases, leaving 12 bases of the junction unmatched. In nucleotides, the CDR3 is TGTGCCAGCAGCCCGGACAGGGCAAGGGTAAAGACCCAGTACTTC. Protein sequence: CASSPDRARVKTQYF.

This clonotype was counted only a few times. The V and J genes are TRBV29-1 and TRBJ2-2, with a tentative D call TRBD1 (6 bases). Trimming stripped 7 bases from V and 0 bases from J, with 15 bases between. The CDR3 contains 15 residues. Germline V gives CDR1 SQVTM, CDR2 ANQGSEA. The CDR3, as DNA: TGCAGCGCATTGACGTCAGGGGCGAACACCGGGGAGCTGTTTTTT. Its translation: CSALTSGANTGELFF.

This chain uses TRBV4-1 with TRBJ1-1; a possible D gene is TRBD1 (5 bases). The CDR3 covers 15 residues. Germline V gene sequence: CDR1 MGHRA, CDR2 YSYEKL. The germline V and J ends were trimmed by 1 base and 4 bases, with 13 bases remaining between them. CDR3 loop: CASSQVYAGGTEAFF. The CDR3 DNA reads as TGCGCCAGCAGCCAAGTTTATGCGGGGGGCACTGAAGCTTTCTTT.

The V gene is TRBV5-1, the J gene TRBJ1-5; 8 nucleotides agree with TRBD1. V lost 5 bases, J lost 0 bases, and 10 bases stayed unmatched. This CDR3 is built from 17 residues. Germline V gene data show CDR1 as SGHRS and CDR2 as YFSETQ. The CDR3 nucleotides read TGCGCCAGCAGACCGGACAGGGAACGGTATAGCAATCAGCCCCAGCATTTT. Encoded protein: CASRPDRERYSNQPQHF. The full variable domain, completed using reference TRBV5-1 and TRBJ1-5, is KAGVTQTPRYLIKTRGQQVTLSCSPISGHRSVSWYQQTPGQGLQFLFEYFSETQRNKGNFPGRFSGRQFSNSRSEMNVSTLELGDSALYLCASRPDRERYSNQPQHFGDGTRLSIL.

This clonotype turned up a few times. The J gene is TRBJ1-2, the V gene TRBV5-1; D not certain. The CDR3 runs 13 residues. V lost 4 bases and J 4 bases, leaving 11 bases between the germline ends. Germline V gene data show CDR1 as SGHRS and CDR2 as YFSETQ. The CDR3 nucleotides are TGCGCCAGCAGCGAGGACGGGCCCTATGGCTACACCTTC. As protein: CASSEDGPYGYTF.

This clonotype was seen more than once but under ten times. V is TRBV12-3 or TRBV12-4 and J is TRBJ1-5; 8 bases are a match to TRBD1. This CDR3 has 13 amino acids. After removal of 10 bases from V and 9 bases from J, the junction contained 11 bases not matched to a gene. DNA of the CDR3: TGTGCCACCGCAGGGGGCCGGGGTTGGCCCCAGCATTTT. It translates to CATAGGRGWPQHF.

V is TRBV12-3 or TRBV12-4 and J is TRBJ1-2; weak D call: TRBD1 (5 bases). The length of the CDR3 is 17 residues. The ends were cut back, 3 bases at V and 8 bases at J, with 25 bases in the middle. For the CDR3, the DNA is TGTGCCAGCAGTTTGATGGATGACGGACATAAACTTCTCGGCTACACCTTC. Translating it yields CASSLMDDGHKLLGYTF.